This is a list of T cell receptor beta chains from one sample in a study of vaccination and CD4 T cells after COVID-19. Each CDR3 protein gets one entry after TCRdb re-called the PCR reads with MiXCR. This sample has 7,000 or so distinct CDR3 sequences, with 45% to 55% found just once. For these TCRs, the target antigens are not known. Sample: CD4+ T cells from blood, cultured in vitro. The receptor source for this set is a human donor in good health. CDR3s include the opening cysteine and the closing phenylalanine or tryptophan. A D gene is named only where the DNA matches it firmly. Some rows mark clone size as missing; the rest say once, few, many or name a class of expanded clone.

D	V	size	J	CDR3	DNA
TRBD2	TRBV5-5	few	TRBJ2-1	CASSSSGGLYNEQFF	TGTGCCAGCAGCTCTAGCGGGGGCTTGTACAATGAGCAGTTCTTC
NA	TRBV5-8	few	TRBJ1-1	CASSFTTRRVPEAFF	TGTGCCAGCAGTTTTACGACCCGGAGGGTCCCTGAAGCTTTCTTT
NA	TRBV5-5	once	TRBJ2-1	CASSAGRGWEQFF	TGTGCCAGCAGCGCTGGACGGGGATGGGAGCAGTTCTTC
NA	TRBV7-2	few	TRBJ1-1	CASSFSGTIIRNTEAFF	TGTGCCAGCAGCTTTTCCGGGACCATCATCAGGAACACTGAAGCTTTCTTT
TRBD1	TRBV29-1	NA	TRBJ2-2	CSAATGANTGELFF	TGCAGCGCGGCGACAGGGGCGAACACCGGGGAGCTGTTTTTT
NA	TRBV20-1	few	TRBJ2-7	CSARAGGSYEQYF	TGCAGTGCTAGAGCTGGGGGGTCCTACGAGCAGTACTTC
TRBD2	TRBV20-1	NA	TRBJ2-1	CSARTSGRGNEQFF	TGCAGTGCTAGGACTAGCGGGAGAGGGAATGAGCAGTTCTTC
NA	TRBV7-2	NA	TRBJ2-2	CASSLFGMGAGELFF	TGTGCCAGCAGCTTATTTGGTATGGGGGCCGGGGAGCTGTTTTTT
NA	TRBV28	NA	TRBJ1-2	CASSPPGYTF	TGTGCCAGCAGTCCGCCAGGCTACACCTTC
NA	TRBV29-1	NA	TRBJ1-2	CSFGVAGYGYTF	TGCAGCTTCGGGGTTGCTGGCTATGGCTACACCTTC
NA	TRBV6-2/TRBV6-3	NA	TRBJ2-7	CASSYLRYEQYF	TGTGCCAGCAGTTACCTCCGATACGAGCAGTACTTC
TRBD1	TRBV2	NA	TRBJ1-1	CASSRTQGLEAFF	TGTGCCAGCAGTCGAACACAGGGGCTTGAAGCTTTCTTT
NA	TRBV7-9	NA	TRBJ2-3	CASSWGLSGSTDTQYF	TGTGCCAGCAGCTGGGGCCTGAGCGGAAGCACAGATACGCAGTATTTT
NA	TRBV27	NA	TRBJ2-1	CASSLGSEQFF	TGTGCCAGCAGTTTAGGGAGTGAGCAGTTCTTC
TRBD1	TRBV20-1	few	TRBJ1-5	CSAREGTGRQPQHF	TGCAGTGCTAGAGAGGGGACAGGGCGTCAGCCCCAGCATTTT
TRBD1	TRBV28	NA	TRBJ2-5	CASGAGGKGETQYF	TGTGCCAGCGGGGCAGGGGGAAAGGGGGAGACCCAGTACTTC